The rows below give T cell receptor beta chains drawn from one sample of a study of T cells in localized non-small cell lung cancer. Profiled with immunoSEQ multiplex PCR; TCRdb holds only in-frame clones, not every one. Of roughly 77,000 clones detected, approximately 90% appear once; the ten largest clones hold approximately 22%. Sequences were derived from peripheral blood, sampled before any cancer treatment. These receptors were obtained from a woman aged 40-75 years with stage I squamous cell lung carcinoma. Both conserved end residues are part of each CDR3. A D gene is named only where the DNA matches it firmly. Clone size appears in some rows only: once, few, many, or a class for an expanded clone.

clone_size j_call v_call d_call cdr3_aa cdr3_nt
NA TRBJ2-7 TRBV6-6 TRBD1 CASSQPGQGVYEQYF TGTGCCAGCAGTCAACCGGGACAGGGTGTCTACGAGCAGTACTTC
NA TRBJ2-2 TRBV7-9 NA CASSLSTANTGELFF TGTGCCAGCAGCTTATCTACCGCGAACACCGGGGAGCTGTTTTTT
NA TRBJ1-4 TRBV5-8 TRBD1 CASSSGQVDEKLFF TGTGCCAGCAGCTCGGGACAGGTTGATGAAAAACTGTTTTTT
NA TRBJ2-2 TRBV19 NA CASSMRSGRTGELFF TGTGCCAGTAGTATGAGGTCAGGGCGGACCGGGGAGCTGTTTTTT
NA TRBJ1-5 TRBV27 NA CASSPQGEGGNQPQHF TGTGCCAGCAGTCCACAGGGAGAGGGGGGAAATCAGCCCCAGCATTTT
once TRBJ2-7 TRBV10-3 TRBD1 CAISRTGNEQYF TGTGCCATCAGCAGGACAGGGAACGAGCAGTACTTC
NA TRBJ1-1 TRBV10-1 NA CASSSGVTGRITEAFF TGCGCCAGCAGTTCAGGAGTTACGGGGCGGATAACTGAAGCTTTCTTT
NA TRBJ1-4 TRBV15 NA CATSRERYNEKLFF TGTGCCACCAGCAGAGAACGGTATAATGAAAAACTGTTTTTT
NA TRBJ2-1 TRBV27 NA CASSLIGYNEQFF TGTGCCAGCAGTTTAATAGGCTACAATGAGCAGTTCTTC
once TRBJ1-5 TRBV30 NA CAWSSQERQPQHF TGTGCCTGGAGCTCCCAAGAGCGACAGCCCCAGCATTTT
NA TRBJ1-6 TRBV9 TRBD1 CASSASGQGNNSPLHF TGTGCCAGCAGCGCATCCGGACAGGGGAACAATTCACCCCTCCACTTT
once TRBJ2-2 TRBV5-8 NA CASSLGTSSNTGELFF TGTGCCAGCAGCTTGGGCACCTCTTCGAACACCGGGGAGCTGTTTTTT
NA TRBJ2-1 TRBV4-2 TRBD1 CASSQKQGAHYNEQFF TGTGCCAGCAGCCAAAAACAGGGGGCCCACTACAATGAGCAGTTCTTC
once TRBJ2-2 TRBV6-5 TRBD1 CASSLGQGELFF TGTGCCAGCAGCCTGGGACAGGGGGAGCTGTTTTTT
NA TRBJ1-1 TRBV6-6 NA CASSRTDSVGTEAFF TGTGCCAGCAGTAGGACAGATTCGGTAGGAACTGAAGCTTTCTTT
once TRBJ2-1 TRBV14 TRBD1 CASSPYRGRGGEQFF TGTGCCAGCAGCCCATACAGGGGGCGAGGAGGAGAGCAGTTCTTC
NA TRBJ1-2 TRBV5-6 NA CASSLDRNYGYTF TGTGCCAGCAGCTTGGACAGAAACTATGGCTACACCTTC
NA TRBJ2-7 TRBV27 TRBD2 CASALAGAIYEQYF TGTGCCAGTGCCCTAGCGGGGGCCATCTACGAGCAGTACTTC
NA TRBJ1-3 TRBV25-1 NA CASSEGRSLGRNTIYF TGTGCCAGCAGTGAGGGGCGATCCTTAGGAAGAAACACCATATATTTT
NA TRBJ2-1 TRBV11-3 TRBD2 CASSRQTSGGASNPYEQFF TGTGCCAGCAGCCGACAGACTAGCGGGGGGGCCTCGAACCCCTATGAGCAGTTCTTC
NA TRBJ2-5 TRBV6-1 TRBD2 CASSEVPLAGAPSETQYF TGTGCCAGCAGTGAGGTCCCTTTAGCGGGGGCGCCGAGTGAGACCCAGTACTTC
NA TRBJ2-7 TRBV13 TRBD2 CASSLSSGRGSPGEQYF TGTGCCAGCAGCTTGAGTTCCGGGCGGGGGAGCCCTGGCGAGCAGTACTTC
NA TRBJ1-1 TRBV4-2 NA CASSQDLKGGGTEAFF TGTGCCAGCAGCCAAGATCTTAAGGGTGGCGGCACTGAAGCTTTCTTT
NA TRBJ1-5 TRBV4-2 NA CASRQGNQPQHF TGTGCCAGCAGGCAGGGCAATCAGCCCCAGCATTTT
medium-sized TRBJ1-5 TRBV7-6 NA CASSLGGDQPQHF TGTGCCAGCAGCTTAGGCGGGGATCAGCCCCAGCATTTT
NA TRBJ1-3 TRBV21-1 NA CASSKEATGNTIYF TGTGCCAGCAGCAAAGAGGCGACTGGAAACACCATATATTTT
NA TRBJ2-7 TRBV27 TRBD1 CASSFGTGSYEQYF TGTGCCAGCAGTTTTGGGACAGGCTCCTACGAGCAGTACTTC
NA TRBJ1-1 TRBV30 NA CAWSESGRMNTEAFF TGTGCCTGGAGTGAGAGCGGCAGGATGAACACTGAAGCTTTCTTT
NA TRBJ1-2 TRBV7-2 TRBD1 CASSLAGTGGRVDGYTF TGTGCCAGCAGCTTAGCCGGGACAGGGGGCAGGGTGGATGGCTACACCTTC
NA TRBJ2-1 TRBV4-1 TRBD2 CASGRLAGSNEQFF TGCGCCAGCGGACGACTAGCGGGGAGCAATGAGCAGTTCTTC
NA TRBJ2-2 TRBV30 NA CAWSGRSANTGELFF TGTGCCTGGAGTGGGCGTTCAGCGAACACCGGGGAGCTGTTTTTT
NA TRBJ2-7 TRBV6-1 NA CASGVLRVHEQYF TGTGCCAGTGGGGTTCTAAGGGTCCACGAGCAGTACTTC
NA TRBJ1-2 TRBV19 NA CASSILVPGVNYGYTF TGTGCCAGTAGTATTTTAGTCCCGGGGGTCAACTATGGCTACACCTTC
NA TRBJ1-5 TRBV7-9 NA CASSHSGSGSNQPQHF TGTGCCAGCAGCCACAGCGGTAGTGGTAGCAATCAGCCCCAGCATTTT
NA TRBJ1-2 TRBV6-1 TRBD1 CASSGFGTGLSGGYTF TGTGCCAGCAGTGGGTTCGGGACAGGGTTGTCGGGTGGCTACACCTTC
NA TRBJ1-2 TRBV6-5 TRBD1 CASTPAGGWSGYTF TGTGCCAGCACCCCAGCAGGGGGCTGGAGTGGCTACACCTTC
NA TRBJ2-7 TRBV7-2 NA CASSLTSLEQYF TGTGCCAGCAGCTTAACCAGCCTTGAGCAGTACTTC
NA TRBJ1-5 TRBV5-5 NA CASSLRLGDQPQHF TGTGCCAGCAGCTTGAGGCTAGGGGATCAGCCCCAGCATTTT
NA TRBJ1-4 TRBV21-1 NA CASSKEGQGMGGEKLFF TGTGCCAGCAGCAAAGAGGGACAGGGGATGGGGGGTGAAAAACTGTTTTTT
few TRBJ2-2 TRBV21-1 NA CARKGVLNTGELFF TGTGCCAGAAAGGGGGTCCTGAACACCGGGGAGCTGTTTTTT
NA TRBJ1-1 TRBV30 NA CAWSAEVSSAEAFF TGTGCCTGGAGCGCGGAGGTATCGTCTGCTGAAGCTTTCTTT
few TRBJ2-5 TRBV5-4 NA CASSPRRSQETQYF TGTGCCAGCAGCCCCCGGAGATCCCAAGAGACCCAGTACTTC
NA TRBJ1-1 TRBV2 NA CASNRQYIEAFF TGTGCCAGCAATAGACAGTACATTGAAGCTTTCTTT
NA TRBJ1-4 TRBV30 NA CAWSKGTTNEKLFF TGTGCCTGGAGCAAGGGGACAACTAATGAAAAACTGTTTTTT
NA TRBJ1-5 TRBV2 NA CASSEIPQPQHF TGTGCCAGCAGTGAAATACCCCAGCCCCAGCATTTT
NA TRBJ1-1 TRBV5-1 NA CASSLGRGPNTEAFF TGCGCCAGCAGCCTGGGGCGGGGGCCGAACACTGAAGCTTTCTTT
NA TRBJ1-2 TRBV5-4 NA CASSLDNLNYGYTF TGTGCCAGCAGCTTGGATAACCTAAACTATGGCTACACCTTC
NA TRBJ2-5 TRBV7-9 NA CASSLKETQYF TGTGCCAGCAGCTTAAAAGAGACCCAGTACTTC